This T cell receptor beta chain was identified during a study of cytomegalovirus exposure and HLA in healthy donors. The primer mix had 60 Vbeta and 13 Jbeta primers. Measured with immunoSEQ multiplex PCR; TCRdb has only the in-frame clones, and not every one. The data show approximately 94,000 clones, with approximately 80% seen just once and approximately 5% held by the top ten. This clone was recorded only once. The antigen remains unidentified. Overall study results and limits: In an earlier analysis, most TCR beta V segments were productive about 87% or about 30% of the time. It was reported that TCR beta sequences correctly inferred the HLA-A and HLA-B alleles for most subjects.

The CDR3 extends over 13 amino acids. V was clipped by 2 bases and J by 4 bases, with 7 bases between them. CDR1 is SGDLS and CDR2 is YYNGEE in the germline V gene. The J gene is TRBJ2-1, the V gene TRBV9, with a tentative D call TRBD1 (5 bases). The sequence came from a man under 40 in good health and CMV-seropositive. The source material was PBMCs. CDR3 DNA sequence: TGTGCCAGCAGCGTCGACAGTTACAATGAGCAGTTCTTC. Its translation: CASSVDSYNEQFF.